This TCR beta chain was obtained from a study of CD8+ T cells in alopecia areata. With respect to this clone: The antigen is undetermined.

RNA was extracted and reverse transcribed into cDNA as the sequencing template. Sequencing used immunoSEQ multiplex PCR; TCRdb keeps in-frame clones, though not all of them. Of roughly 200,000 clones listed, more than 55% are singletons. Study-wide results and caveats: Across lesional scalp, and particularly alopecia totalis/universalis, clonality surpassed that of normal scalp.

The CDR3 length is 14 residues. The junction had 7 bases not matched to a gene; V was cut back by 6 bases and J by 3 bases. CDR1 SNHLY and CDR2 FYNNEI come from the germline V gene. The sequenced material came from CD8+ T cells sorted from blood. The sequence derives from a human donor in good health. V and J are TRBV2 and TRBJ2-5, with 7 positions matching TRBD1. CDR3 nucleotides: TGTGCCAGCAGGGTTAGGGGGCTGGAAGAGACCCAGTACTTC. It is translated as CASRVRGLEETQYF.